This record covers a single T cell receptor (beta chain). The sequenced template was cDNA made from the entire isolated RNA. Assay used: immunoSEQ multiplex PCR; TCRdb lists only in-frame clones, some missing. The top ten clones hold approximately 0.043% of a sample with 360,000 or so clones, around 20% of them seen once. These data originate in a study of beta chain features in type 1 diabetes. This CDR3 has 14 residues. Germline loops: CDR1 SGHTA, CDR2 FQGTGA. V gave up 5 bases and J gave up 8 bases, with 16 bases separating them. Material for sequencing was naive CD4+ T cells from blood. This chain joins TRBV7-3 and TRBJ2-1, with D tentatively TRBD2 (5 bases). This sequence was found in a woman under 30 in good health. CDR3 sequence (DNA): TGTGCCAGCAGCCCGACCAGCGGTGAGGATGAGCAGTTCTTC. This gives the protein CASSPTSGEDEQFF.